The 26 T cell receptor beta chains in this list originate from one sample, sequenced in a study of T cells after yellow fever vaccination. TCRdb re-called the 5' RACE reads with MiXCR, one entry per CDR3 protein. The table has 450,000 to 650,000 distinct CDR3 sequences, approximately 15% seen once. The input for sequencing was PBMCs, taken on the day of the yellow fever booster vaccination. These receptors were collected from a man younger than 45 who received the YFV17D yellow fever vaccine.

This sequence joins TRBV12-3 or TRBV12-4 and TRBJ2-3, with 11 bases identical to TRBD2. This CDR3 is 14 amino acids long. The trim removed 8 bases at V and 2 bases at J, leaving 3 bases unmatched. DNA of the CDR3: TGTGCCAGCGAGACTAGCGGGAACACAGATACGCAGTATTTT. Translation gives CASETSGNTDTQYF.

V and J are TRBV6-5 and TRBJ2-7; D is unresolved. The CDR3 extends over 12 amino acids. Germline assignment: CDR1 MNHEY and CDR2 SVGAGI. With 4 bases removed from V and 2 bases from J, the gap between germline ends came to 6 bases. The CDR3 coding sequence is TGTGCCAGCAGTTCCGACGCCTACGAGCAGTACTTC. It codes for CASSSDAYEQYF.

This clonotype was observed a few times. The rearrangement links TRBV6-2 or TRBV6-3 to TRBJ2-7; weak D call: TRBD1 (5 bases). The V end lost 6 bases, the J end lost 3 bases, and 12 bases lay between the germline ends. The CDR3 has 13 amino acids. CDR1 is MNHEY, CDR2 SVGEGT, per germline. The CDR3 reads CASSSRQFYEQYF. The CDR3, as DNA: TGTGCCAGCAGCTCGAGACAGTTCTACGAGCAGTACTTC.

This clonotype occurred a few times. This CDR3 reads CASSLAGRGYNEQFF. DNA for the CDR3: TGTGCCAGCAGCTTGGCCGGCAGGGGTTACAATGAGCAGTTCTTC. The V gene is TRBV5-5, the J gene TRBJ2-1; TRBD1 is a possible D gene (6 bases). Germline-derived CDR1 and CDR2 are SGHKS and YYEKEE (reference sequence). V lost 0 bases, J lost 4 bases, and 11 bases lay in between. The CDR3 loop spans 15 amino acids.

This chain links TRBV9 with TRBJ2-3, with D possibly being TRBD2 (5 bases). The CDR3 runs 16 residues. The V end was cut by 4 bases, the J end by 8 bases, with 23 bases between. Germline loops: CDR1 SGDLS, CDR2 YYNGEE. The CDR3 sequence is CASSPRTDPLALTQYF. The DNA of the CDR3 is TGTGCCAGCAGCCCGAGGACTGATCCGTTGGCTCTTACGCAGTATTTT.

This clonotype was detected a few times. The chain uses TRBV20-1 and TRBJ2-3; the match to TRBD2 covers 12 bases. Germline values: CDR1 DFQATT, CDR2 SNEGSKA (reference sequence). The CDR3 is 15 residues long. The V and J ends lost 3 bases and 6 bases, in that order; junction bases with no gene match: 7. Here the CDR3 DNA reads TGCAGTGCTAGTAGACTAGCGGGAGCGTCGGATACGCAGTATTTT. Residues: CSASRLAGASDTQYF.

In this sample, this clonotype turned up a few times. The chain employs TRBV12-3 or TRBV12-4 and TRBJ2-2, with 12 nucleotides matching TRBD2. The CDR3 has 16 amino acids. J was trimmed by 7 bases and V by 4 bases; bases with no gene match: 7. The CDR3 loop is CASSSRTSGIGGELFF. CDR3 DNA: TGTGCCAGCAGTTCCCGGACTAGCGGGATCGGCGGGGAGCTGTTTTTT.

The rearrangement uses TRBV7-8 and TRBJ2-2; D is unresolved. CDR1 and CDR2 from the germline V gene are SGHVS and FQNEAQ. The CDR3 sequence is 16 residues long. The V end lost 2 bases, the J end lost 3 bases, and 13 bases lay between the germline ends. This CDR3 is CASSLRVKVYTGELFF. In DNA, the CDR3 is TGTGCCAGCAGCTTAAGGGTTAAAGTGTACACCGGGGAGCTGTTTTTT. Full variable domain (remainder filled in from reference TRBV7-8 and TRBJ2-2): GAGVSQSPRYKVAKRGQDVALRCDPISGHVSLFWYQQALGQGPEFLTYFQNEAQLDKSGLPSDRFFAERPEGSVSTLKIQRTQQEDSAVYLCASSLRVKVYTGELFFGEGSRLTVL.

The J gene is TRBJ1-6, the V gene TRBV6-1; D may be TRBD1 (5 bases). Germline loops: CDR1 MNHNS, CDR2 SASEGT. The CDR3 runs to 14 residues. The V end lost 8 bases, the J end lost 5 bases, and 13 bases lay between the germline ends. The DNA of the CDR3 is TGTGCCAGCGAAACCGGGACCGATAATTCACCCCTCCACTTT. Residues: CASETGTDNSPLHF.

In this sample, this clonotype turned up a few times. V usage is TRBV14 and J usage is TRBJ2-2; perhaps TRBD1 as D (5 bases). CDR3 length: 15 amino acids. The germline CDR1 and CDR2 sequences are SGHDN and FVKESK. Trimming took off 3 bases at V and 7 bases at J, with 15 bases between the two ends. The CDR3 DNA reads TGTGCCAGCAGCCAGGCTCAGGGAATAGTCGGGGAGCTGTTTTTT. It codes for CASSQAQGIVGELFF. The variable domain in full, with the rest retrieved from reference TRBV14 and TRBJ2-2, is EAGVTQFPSHSVIEKGQTVTLRCDPISGHDNLYWYRRVMGKEIKFLLHFVKESKQDESGMPNNRFLAERTGGTYSTLKVQPAELEDSGVYFCASSQAQGIVGELFFGEGSRLTVL.

V and J are TRBV21-1 and TRBJ2-3; no check of the table's D call, TRBD2, against the DNA was made. TRBV21-1 is described as a pseudogene. This CDR3 comprises 18 residues. This chain's CDR3 is CASSPPKGASGSADTQYF. In DNA, the CDR3 is TGTGCCAGCAGCCCCCCGAAGGGTGCTAGCGGGAGCGCAGATACGCAGTATTTT.

This chain links TRBV9 with TRBJ2-1; tentatively, D is TRBD2 (6 bases). The germline V gene encodes CDR1 SGDLS and CDR2 YYNGEE. This CDR3 has 15 residues. V was shortened by 3 bases and J by 8 bases, with 18 bases between the two germline ends. CDR3 sequence (DNA): TGTGCCAGCAGCGGGGGGGACTGGCATATCGATGAGCAGTTCTTC. Protein: CASSGGDWHIDEQFF.

This clonotype showed up just a few times. This chain uses TRBV9 with TRBJ1-1; the D gene is possibly TRBD1 (6 bases). V was clipped by 4 bases and J by 8 bases, with 18 bases between them. The germline CDR1 and CDR2 sequences are SGDLS and YYNGEE. The CDR3 covers 14 residues. In nucleotides, the CDR3 is TGTGCCAGCAGCACGAGCCCCGGGGGCAAGGAAGCTTTCTTT. Protein product: CASSTSPGGKEAFF.

This clonotype was counted a few times. V and J are TRBV3-1 and TRBJ2-1; 7 bases match TRBD1. CDR1 is LGHDT, CDR2 YNNKEL, per germline (reference sequence). CDR3 length equals 12 residues. Trimming cost V 1 base and J 12 bases; bases outside gene matches: 3. The CDR3 region is CASSQGAGGQFF. DNA of the CDR3: TGTGCCAGCAGCCAAGGGGCAGGGGGGCAGTTCTTC.

The chain links TRBV5-1 to TRBJ2-1, with 8 nucleotides matching TRBD1. V lost 0 bases, J lost 6 bases, and 5 bases stayed unmatched. The CDR3 has 15 residues. From germline, CDR1 is SGHRS and CDR2 YFSETQ. As DNA, the CDR3 is TGCGCCAGCAGCTTGGGACAGGGGATCGGCAATGAGCAGTTCTTC. Protein sequence: CASSLGQGIGNEQFF. Full variable domain (remainder filled in from reference TRBV5-1 and TRBJ2-1): KAGVTQTPRYLIKTRGQQVTLSCSPISGHRSVSWYQQTPGQGLQFLFEYFSETQRNKGNFPGRFSGRQFSNSRSEMNVSTLELGDSALYLCASSLGQGIGNEQFFGPGTRLTVL.

This clonotype was seen ten or more times. The chain has TRBV15 and TRBJ2-2; no reliable D call. The V gene's germline CDR1 is LNHNV and CDR2 YYDKDF (reference sequence). The CDR3 runs to 14 residues. Trimming pared 0 bases from V and 6 bases from J, leaving 8 bases between. As DNA, the CDR3 is TGTGCCACCAGCAGAGATCTAGTAGCCGGGGAGCTGTTTTTT. Its translation is CATSRDLVAGELFF. Looking up the rest from reference TRBV15 and TRBJ2-2 gives the full variable domain: DAMVIQNPRYQVTQFGKPVTLSCSQTLNHNVMYWYQQKSSQAPKLLFHYYDKDFNNEADTPDNFQSRRPNTSFCFLDIRSPGLGDTAMYLCATSRDLVAGELFFGEGSRLTVL.

This clonotype was recorded a few times. This chain links TRBV5-5 with TRBJ2-1; D is unresolved. CDR3 size: 12 residues. Germline CDR1 is SGHKS and CDR2 is YYEKEE (reference sequence). Trimming took 5 bases from V and 7 from J, leaving 10 bases between them. The CDR3 is CASSSVRNEQFF. CDR3 nucleotides: TGTGCCAGCAGTTCCGTTCGGAATGAGCAGTTCTTC.

The chain joins TRBV12-3 or TRBV12-4 to TRBJ2-3, with 7 bases that match TRBD1. V trimming: 10 bases; J trimming: 5 bases; junction bases outside the gene matches: 12. The length of the CDR3 is 14 residues. The CDR3 DNA reads TGTGCCATTTCCTCCGGGACAGTTAAAGATACGCAGTATTTT. Protein product: CAISSGTVKDTQYF.

This chain uses TRBV20-1 with TRBJ1-2; D is unresolved. The V end was cut by 4 bases, the J end by 8 bases, with 17 bases between. Germline CDR1 is DFQATT and CDR2 is SNEGSKA (reference sequence). The CDR3 contains 13 residues. CDR3 DNA sequence: TGCAGTGCTATTAAGGGAGGGCTCAAGGGCTACACCTTC. Its protein is CSAIKGGLKGYTF.

In its sample, this clonotype was seen a few times. This chain joins TRBV15 and TRBJ2-1; no definite D call. From germline, CDR1 is LNHNV and CDR2 YYDKDF (reference sequence). With 5 bases removed from V and 3 bases from J, the gap between germline ends came to 11 bases. This CDR3 has 14 residues. For the CDR3, the DNA is TGTGCCACCAGCCTTTCATGGGGCTACAATGAGCAGTTCTTC. It yields the protein CATSLSWGYNEQFF.

V is TRBV5-4 and J is TRBJ2-2; maybe TRBD2 (5 bases). In germline, CDR1 is SGHNT, CDR2 YYREEE (reference sequence). The germline V and J ends were trimmed by 1 base and 2 bases, with 18 bases remaining between them. CDR3 length equals 18 residues. The DNA for the CDR3 is TGTGCCAGCAGCTTGTCCTCTACTAGGGTCACTAACACCGGGGAGCTGTTTTTT. As protein: CASSLSSTRVTNTGELFF.

This clonotype turned up a few times. The chain links TRBV5-4 to TRBJ1-2; the D gene is possibly TRBD1 (5 bases). The CDR3 is 14 amino acids. CDR1 and CDR2 from the germline V gene are SGHNT and YYREEE (reference sequence). The V gene lost 6 bases and the J gene lost 3 bases, with 15 bases spanning the gap. The CDR3 is CASKTAGQDYGYTF. DNA for the CDR3: TGTGCCAGCAAAACGGCAGGGCAGGACTATGGCTACACCTTC.

Only one count was recorded for this clonotype. CDR3 loop: CASSPGAGQSTDTQYF. The DNA of the CDR3 is TGTGCCAGCAGCCCCGGGGCGGGACAAAGCACAGATACGCAGTATTTT. V and J are TRBV11-2 and TRBJ2-3; D is tentatively TRBD1 or TRBD2 (6 bases each). The germline V gene encodes CDR1 SGHAT and CDR2 FQNNGV. The CDR3 totals 16 residues. V shed 5 bases and J shed 0 bases, with 15 bases lying between them.

This clonotype was counted only a few times. The genes are TRBV6-5 and TRBJ2-3; D is perhaps TRBD2 (5 bases). The germline V gene has CDR1 MNHEY and CDR2 SVGAGI. The V gene lost 4 bases and the J gene lost 4 bases, with 9 bases spanning the gap. This CDR3 comprises 13 residues. The CDR3 loop reads CASSLWESDTQYF. The CDR3 region has the DNA TGTGCCAGCAGTTTATGGGAGTCAGATACGCAGTATTTT.

This sequence joins TRBV6-6 and TRBJ2-7, with D uncertain. The CDR3 loop spans 13 amino acids. With 0 bases removed from V and 6 bases from J, the gap between germline ends came to 9 bases. Looked up from germline, CDR1 is MNHNY and CDR2 is SVGAGI (reference sequence). The CDR3 protein is CASSYSNVFEQYF. The CDR3 DNA follows: TGTGCCAGCAGTTACTCGAATGTTTTCGAGCAGTACTTC.

This clonotype has just a few counts. This sequence joins TRBV12-3 or TRBV12-4 and TRBJ1-6; no clear D. The ends were cut back, 5 bases at V and 7 bases at J, with 21 bases in the middle. The CDR3 contains 17 residues. CDR3 sequence (DNA): TGTGCCAGCAGTCCCTTTTACGGCCCGGGGATGAATTCACCCCTCCACTTT. Its protein product is CASSPFYGPGMNSPLHF.